This T cell receptor (beta chain) came from a study of patients and donors after allogeneic stem cell transplantation. In TCRdb, the RT-PCR reads were re-called with MiXCR into one record per CDR3 protein. This repertoire shows about 410,000 distinct CDR3 sequences, about a sixth found once; its top ten account for less than 8.5%. The sample holds a few counts of this clonotype. The CDR3 contains 16 residues. V lost 1 base to trimming and J lost 8 bases; unmatched junction nucleotides: 11. From germline, CDR1 is MGHRA and CDR2 YSYEKL. The source is a human donor who was either an allogeneic HSCT recipient or a stem cell or donor lymphocyte infusion donor (not recorded which). It is not recorded whose cells these are; they may come from a transplant donor. The chain employs TRBV4-1 and TRBJ1-2, with TRBD1 matching over 9 bases. The specimen sequenced was blood, either unsorted or a sorted T cell fraction (not recorded which). The CDR3 DNA reads as TGCGCCAGCAGCCAAGTTCCGGGACAGGGAGGTGAGGGCTACACCTTC. Its protein is CASSQVPGQGGEGYTF.